This T cell receptor (beta chain) was documented in a study of shared clonotypes between healthy human individuals. As for the study in general: Donor ages ranged 18 to 49 years: a couple of women, three men.

Notes on the study in general: Despite large depth, sorted-subset datasets appeared incompletely sequenced.

With respect to this clone: Its cognate antigen is unknown. Other nucleotide sequences in the sample specify the same CDR3.

The CDR3 runs 13 residues. Trimming cost V 4 bases and J 1 base, with 5 bases left between them. Germline CDR1 reads SGDLS; CDR2 reads YYNGEE. Sequenced by immunoSEQ multiplex PCR; TCRdb stores in-frame clones only, minus some. The sample lists about 2 million clones; roughly 94% were seen once. It was CD45RO-negative cells, positively selected for CCR7, that made up naive CD8 cells, with terminally differentiated effector memory CD45RA+ cells excluded. The clonotype was recovered from a man younger than 35 in good health. The sample consisted of naive CD8+ T cells sorted from blood. The V gene is TRBV9, the J gene TRBJ2-2; D uncertain. CDR3 sequence reads: CASSSGNTGELFF. The CDR3 DNA reads TGTGCCAGCAGCTCCGGGAACACCGGGGAGCTGTTTTTT. Based on the CDR3 plus reference TRBV9 and TRBJ2-2, the full variable domain is DSGVTQTPKHLITATGQRVTLRCSPRSGDLSVYWYQQSLDQGLQFLIQYYNGEERAKGNILERFSAQQFPDLHSELNLSSLELGDSALYFCASSSGNTGELFFGEGSRLTVL.